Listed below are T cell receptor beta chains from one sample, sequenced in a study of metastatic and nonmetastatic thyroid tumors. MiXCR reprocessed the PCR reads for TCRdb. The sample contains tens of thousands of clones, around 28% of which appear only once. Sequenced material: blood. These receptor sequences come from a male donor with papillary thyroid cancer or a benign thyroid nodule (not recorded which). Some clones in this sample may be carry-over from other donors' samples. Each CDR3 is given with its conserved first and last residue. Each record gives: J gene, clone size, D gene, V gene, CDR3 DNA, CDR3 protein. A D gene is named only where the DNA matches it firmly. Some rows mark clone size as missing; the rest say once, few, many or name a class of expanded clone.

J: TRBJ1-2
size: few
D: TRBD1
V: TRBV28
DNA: TGTGCCAGCATGGAGACAGGGGGCTCAGGTGGCTACACCTTC
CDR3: CASMETGGSGGYTF

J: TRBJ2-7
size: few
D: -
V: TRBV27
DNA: TGTGCCAGCACCCAACTAGCTGGAGAGTACGAGCAGTATTTC
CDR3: CASTQLAGEYEQYF

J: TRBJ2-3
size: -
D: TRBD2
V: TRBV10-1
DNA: TGCGCCATCTGTGAATCTAGCGGGGGGGTAAAAGATACGCAGTATTTT
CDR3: CAICESSGGVKDTQYF

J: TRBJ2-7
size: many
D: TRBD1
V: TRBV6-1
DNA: TGTGCCGGACGCCGCTGGACAGGGGACGAGCAGTACTTC
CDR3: CAGRRWTGDEQYF

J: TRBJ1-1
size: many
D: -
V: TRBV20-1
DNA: TGCAGTGCTCCAGGAGATGGGTCTGAAGCTTTCTTT
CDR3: CSAPGDGSEAFF

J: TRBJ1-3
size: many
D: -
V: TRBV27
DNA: TGTGCCAGCAGTTCCAGTGTAGGAAACACCATATATTTT
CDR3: CASSSSVGNTIYF

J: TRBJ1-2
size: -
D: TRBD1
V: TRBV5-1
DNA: TGCGCCAGCAGCTCCCAGGGGGCGACGAACTATGGCTACACCTTC
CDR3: CASSSQGATNYGYTF

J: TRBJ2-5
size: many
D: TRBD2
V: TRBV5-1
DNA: TGCGCCAGCAGCTTACTTCGGAGGGCCCGACTAGCTCCTGAAGAGACCCAGTACTTC
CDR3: CASSLLRRARLAPEETQYF

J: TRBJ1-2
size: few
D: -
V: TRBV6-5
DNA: TGTGCCAGCAGTTACGGGGATTCCGCACTTGGCTACACCTTC
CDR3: CASSYGDSALGYTF

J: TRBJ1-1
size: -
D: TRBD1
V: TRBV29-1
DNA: TGCAGCGCTCGACAGGGTTTGAACACTGAAGCTTTCTTT
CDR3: CSARQGLNTEAFF

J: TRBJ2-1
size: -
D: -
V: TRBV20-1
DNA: TGCAGTGCACCGCTCCGCGGTATTGAGCAGTTCTTC
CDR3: CSAPLRGIEQFF

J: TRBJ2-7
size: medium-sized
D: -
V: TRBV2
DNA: TGTGCCAGCAGCGAACAGGGCTACGAGCAGTACTTC
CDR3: CASSEQGYEQYF

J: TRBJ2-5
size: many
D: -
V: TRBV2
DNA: TGTGCCAGCAGGGACGGGCGGCCTTCCGAAGAGACCCAGTACTTC
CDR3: CASRDGRPSEETQYF

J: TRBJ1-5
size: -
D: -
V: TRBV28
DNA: TGTGCCAGCAGCTTCCCGGGGGGGTACAATCAGCCCCAGCATTTT
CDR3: CASSFPGGYNQPQHF

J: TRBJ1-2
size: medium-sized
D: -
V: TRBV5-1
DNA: TGCGCCAGCAGCTCCCGGACGGATAACTATGGCTACACCTTC
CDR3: CASSSRTDNYGYTF

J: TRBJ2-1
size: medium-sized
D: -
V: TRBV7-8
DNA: TGTGCCAGCAGCTTCGGATACAATGAGCAGTTCTTC
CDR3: CASSFGYNEQFF

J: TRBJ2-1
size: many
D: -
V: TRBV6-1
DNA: TGTGCCAGCAGTGAAGGGGGGCAGGCGTACAATGAGCAGTTCTTC
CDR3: CASSEGGQAYNEQFF

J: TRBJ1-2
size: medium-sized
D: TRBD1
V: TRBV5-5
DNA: TGTGCCAGCAGCTTCGCAGGGGGCATGGGGTATGGCTACACCTTC
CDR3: CASSFAGGMGYGYTF

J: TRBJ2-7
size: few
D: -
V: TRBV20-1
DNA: TGCAGTGCTATCGGGAGTTCCGGCGATCAGTACTTC
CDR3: CSAIGSSGDQYF

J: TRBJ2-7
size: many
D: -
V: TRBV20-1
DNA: TGCAGTGCTAGAGATATGGGATTACACGAGCAGTACTTC
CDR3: CSARDMGLHEQYF

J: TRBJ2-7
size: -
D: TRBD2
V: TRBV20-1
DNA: TGCAGTGCTCTAGGACTAGCGGGAGGACCAACCACTTTCTACGAGCAGTACTTC
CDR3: CSALGLAGGPTTFYEQYF

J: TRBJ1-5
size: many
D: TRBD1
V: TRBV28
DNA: TGTGCCAGCAGTCCACTTACAGGGGGAAATCAGCCCCAGCATTTT
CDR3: CASSPLTGGNQPQHF

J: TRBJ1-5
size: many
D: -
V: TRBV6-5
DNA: TGTGCCAGCAGTTACTCGATACCCGCCGGGCAGCCCCAGCATTTT
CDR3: CASSYSIPAGQPQHF

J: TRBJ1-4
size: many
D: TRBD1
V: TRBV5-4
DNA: TGTGCCAGCAGCCAAGAGACAGGGGGAAATGAAAAACTGTTTTTT
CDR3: CASSQETGGNEKLFF

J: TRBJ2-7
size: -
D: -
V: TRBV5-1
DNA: TGCGCCAGCAGCTTGGGTTGGGACGAGCAGTACTTC
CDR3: CASSLGWDEQYF

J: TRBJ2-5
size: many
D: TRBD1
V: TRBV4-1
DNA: TGCGCCAGCAGCACCCGACAGGGAGAGACCCAGTACTTC
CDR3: CASSTRQGETQYF

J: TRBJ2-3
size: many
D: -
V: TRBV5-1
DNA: TGCGCCAGCAGCTTGGGGGGAGGAAATACGCAGTATTTT
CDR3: CASSLGGGNTQYF

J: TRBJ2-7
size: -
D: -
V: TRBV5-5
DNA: TGTGCCAGCTCCTGGGCAGGGGAATACGAGCAGTACTTC
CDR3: CASSWAGEYEQYF

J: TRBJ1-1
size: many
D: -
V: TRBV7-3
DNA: TGTGCCAGCAGCGCTTCGGGTGGCAGGGACGCTGAAGCTTTCTTT
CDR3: CASSASGGRDAEAFF

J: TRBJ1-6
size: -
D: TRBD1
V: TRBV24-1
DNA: TGTGCCACCAACCGAGCTCGACAGGGACCCGCCGATTGTAATTCACCCCTCCACTTT
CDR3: CATNRARQGPADCNSPLHF

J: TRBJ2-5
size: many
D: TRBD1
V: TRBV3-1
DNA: TGTGCCAGCAGCCACCCGGGACAGGGTCCCGAGACCCAGTACTTC
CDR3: CASSHPGQGPETQYF

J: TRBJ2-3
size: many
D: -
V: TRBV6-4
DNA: TGTGCCAGCAGTAGCGGGAGCACAGATACGCAGTATTTT
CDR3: CASSSGSTDTQYF

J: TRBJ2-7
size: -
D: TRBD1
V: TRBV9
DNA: TGTGCCAGCAGCGTAGGGGGGACAGGCTTATACGAGCAGTACTTC
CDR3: CASSVGGTGLYEQYF

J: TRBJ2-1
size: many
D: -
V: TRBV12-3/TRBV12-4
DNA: TGTGCCAGCAGTTTACACAATGAGCAGTTCTTC
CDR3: CASSLHNEQFF

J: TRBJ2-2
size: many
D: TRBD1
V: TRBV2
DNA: TGTGCCAGCAGTTGGGACAGCGAGAACACCGGGGAGCTGTTTTTT
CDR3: CASSWDSENTGELFF

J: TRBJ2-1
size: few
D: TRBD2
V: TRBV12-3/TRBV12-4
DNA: TGTGCCAGCAGTTTATTGCTAGCGGAGTATAATGAGCAGTTCTTC
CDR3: CASSLLLAEYNEQFF

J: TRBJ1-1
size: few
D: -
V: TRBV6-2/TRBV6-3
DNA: TGTGCCAGCAGTTACTCTTTGGCCCGGGGGACCGAAGCTTTCTTT
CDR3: CASSYSLARGTEAFF

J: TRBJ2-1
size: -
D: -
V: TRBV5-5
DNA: TGTGCCAGCAGCTTGGAAGAGAGAATCATAAATGAGCAGTTCTTC
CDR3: CASSLEERIINEQFF

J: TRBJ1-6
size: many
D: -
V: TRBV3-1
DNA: TGTGCCAGCAGCCAGCCGGACCCTTATTCACCCCTCCACTTT
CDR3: CASSQPDPYSPLHF

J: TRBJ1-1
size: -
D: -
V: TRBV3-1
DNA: TGTGCCAGCAGCCAGGGGGGGAAAAAGGACACTGAAGCTTTCTTT
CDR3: CASSQGGKKDTEAFF

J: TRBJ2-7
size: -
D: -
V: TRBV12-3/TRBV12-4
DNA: TGTGCCAGCAGTTTGCTAGGGTTCGGGGAGCAGTACTTC
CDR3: CASSLLGFGEQYF

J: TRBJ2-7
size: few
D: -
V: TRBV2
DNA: TGTGCCATCATCCCCGTCTACGAGCAGTACTTC
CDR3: CAIIPVYEQYF

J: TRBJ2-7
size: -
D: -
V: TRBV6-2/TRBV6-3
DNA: TGTGCCAGCAGTTATTTGAACACGGGACAGCAGTACTTC
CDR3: CASSYLNTGQQYF

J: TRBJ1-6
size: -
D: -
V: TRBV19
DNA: TGTGCCAGCGAGGCGGTTCCTCTGGGTGATTCACCCCTCCACTTT
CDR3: CASEAVPLGDSPLHF

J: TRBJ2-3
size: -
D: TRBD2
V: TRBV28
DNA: TGTGCCAGCAGTGAAACTAGCGGGAGGGCCACTGATACGCAGTATTTT
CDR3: CASSETSGRATDTQYF

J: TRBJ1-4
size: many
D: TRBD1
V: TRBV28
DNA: TGTGCCAGCAGTTTCGACAGGGGGCTCAGGGAAAAACTGTTTTTT
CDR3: CASSFDRGLREKLFF

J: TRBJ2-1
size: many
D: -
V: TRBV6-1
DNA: TGTGCCAGCAGTGAAGAAGGTCCAGCCGATGAGCAGTTCTTC
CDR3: CASSEEGPADEQFF

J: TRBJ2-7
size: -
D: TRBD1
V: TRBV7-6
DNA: TGTGCCAGCAGCTTAGTGACAGGGTCCTACGAGCAGTACTTC
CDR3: CASSLVTGSYEQYF

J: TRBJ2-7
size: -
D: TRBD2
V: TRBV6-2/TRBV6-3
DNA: TGTGCCAGCAGTTGGGGCGGGAGTAGGCCGTACTTC
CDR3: CASSWGGSRPYF

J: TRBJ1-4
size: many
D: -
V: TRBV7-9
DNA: TGTGCCAGCAGCTTAGCGCTTTCGGGGTTGGAGGAAAAACTGTTTTTT
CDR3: CASSLALSGLEEKLFF

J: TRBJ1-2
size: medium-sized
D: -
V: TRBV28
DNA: TGTGCCAGCAGTGAATTGCGGACCCCTAACTATGGCTACACCTTC
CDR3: CASSELRTPNYGYTF

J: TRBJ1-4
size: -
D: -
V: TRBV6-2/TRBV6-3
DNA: TGTGCCAGCAGTTACAATTGTGTACCTGCAACTAATGAAAAACTGTTTTTT
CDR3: CASSYNCVPATNEKLFF